The entry below describes one TCR beta chain. No antigen is known for it. The record originates from a study of CD8 T cells in Susac syndrome. Under recently defined diagnostic criteria, the patients with Susac syndrome qualified as having definite or probable disease. Bulk CD8+ and CD4+ cells came from magnetic negative isolation; CD8+ TEMRA by FACS. Study-wide findings and caveats: That the number of individuals in its TCR sequencing and HLA analysis was relatively small was acknowledged by the study.

Germline V CDR1 and CDR2: SGHTA, FQGNSA. Trimming pared 2 bases from V and 0 bases from J, leaving 12 bases between. The CDR3 contains 16 residues. Reverse transcription of about 0.45 to 1 ug RNA was carried out with random hexamers. By means of immunoSEQ multiplex PCR, TCR beta CDR3 spanning 54 Vbeta and 13 Jbeta underwent amplification. TCRdb ran MiXCR on the immunoSEQ multiplex PCR reads and lists one entry per CDR3 protein. The table has some 200,000 distinct CDR3 sequences, more than 90% seen once. This receptor was obtained from a human donor with Susac syndrome. The sequenced sample consisted of CD4+ T cells from PBMCs. The V and J genes are TRBV7-2 and TRBJ2-3; D gene ambiguous. CDR3: CASSLRRSPSTDTQYF. CDR3 DNA: TGTGCCAGCAGCTTACGGAGATCCCCTAGCACAGATACGCAGTATTTT.